This TCR beta chain was recovered during a study of OX40 agonist ivuxolimab in advanced cancers. Study information: A male proportion of approximately 83% was recorded, with mean age approximately 57 years and range about 20 to 90. Whole-study results and caveats: Average numbers of expanded clones were greater in CD8+ T cells than in CD4+. Antigen targets of the expanded peripheral T cells went undetermined.

Profiled with immunoSEQ multiplex PCR; TCRdb holds only in-frame clones, not every one. The sample shows roughly 30,000 clones, roughly four fifths of them seen only once. With 7 bases removed from V and 11 bases from J, the gap between germline ends came to 11 bases. The germline V gene has CDR1 SNHLY and CDR2 FYNNEI. The length of the CDR3 is 11 residues. Points on this clone: Its antigen remains unidentified.

The sequence came from an adult with an advanced solid tumor such as melanoma, head and neck, liver or kidney cancer. The sequencing here drew on CD4+ or CD8+ T cells sorted from blood, taken in a trial of the OX40 agonist ivuxolimab. The chain combines TRBV2 with TRBJ1-4, with D possibly being TRBD1 (6 bases). CDR3 sequence: CASIFQGKLFF. DNA of the CDR3: TGTGCCAGCATATTTCAGGGGAAACTGTTTTTT.